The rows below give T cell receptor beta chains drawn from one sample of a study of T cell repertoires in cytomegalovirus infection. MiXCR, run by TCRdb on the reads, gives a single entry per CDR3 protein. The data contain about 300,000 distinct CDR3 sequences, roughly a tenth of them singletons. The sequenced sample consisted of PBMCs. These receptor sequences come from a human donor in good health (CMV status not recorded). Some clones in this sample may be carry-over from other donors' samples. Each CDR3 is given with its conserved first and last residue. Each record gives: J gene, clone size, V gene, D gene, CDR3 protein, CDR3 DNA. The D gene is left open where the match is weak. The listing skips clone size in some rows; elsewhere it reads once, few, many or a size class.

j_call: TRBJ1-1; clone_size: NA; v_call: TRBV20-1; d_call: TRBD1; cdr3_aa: CSAFETGRTEAFF; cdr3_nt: TGCAGTGCTTTCGAGACAGGGAGGACTGAAGCTTTCTTT
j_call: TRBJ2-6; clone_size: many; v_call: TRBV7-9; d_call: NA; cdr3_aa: CASSKAGGGSGANVLTF; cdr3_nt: TGTGCCAGCAGCAAAGCAGGAGGGGGCTCTGGGGCCAACGTCCTGACTTTC
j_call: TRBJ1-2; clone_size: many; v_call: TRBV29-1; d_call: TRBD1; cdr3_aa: CSVARDRGTYGYTF; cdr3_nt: TGCAGCGTTGCTCGGGACAGGGGAACTTATGGCTACACCTTC
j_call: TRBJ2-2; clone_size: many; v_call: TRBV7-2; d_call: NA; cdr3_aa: CASSPRVNTGELFF; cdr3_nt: TGTGCCAGCAGCCCCCGGGTGAACACCGGGGAGCTGTTTTTT
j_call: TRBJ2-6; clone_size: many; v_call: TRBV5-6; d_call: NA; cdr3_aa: CASSSSGWVANVLTF; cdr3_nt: TGTGCCAGCAGCAGCTCGGGGTGGGTGGCCAACGTCCTGACTTTC
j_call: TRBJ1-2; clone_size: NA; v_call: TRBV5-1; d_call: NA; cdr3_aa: CASSLISDAGKAGYTF; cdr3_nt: TGCGCCAGCAGCTTAATTTCGGATGCAGGGAAGGCTGGCTACACCTTC
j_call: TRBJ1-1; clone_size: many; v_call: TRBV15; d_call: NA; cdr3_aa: CATSRVDFGNTEAFF; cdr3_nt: TGTGCCACCAGCAGAGTGGATTTCGGGAACACTGAAGCTTTCTTT
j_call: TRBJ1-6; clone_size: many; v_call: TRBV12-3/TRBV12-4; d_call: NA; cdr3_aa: CASSYVGGQYNSPLHF; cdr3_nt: TGTGCCAGCAGTTACGTAGGGGGGCAATATAATTCACCCCTCCACTTT
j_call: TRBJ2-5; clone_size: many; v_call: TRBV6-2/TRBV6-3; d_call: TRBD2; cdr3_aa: CASSYPLAGGRETQYF; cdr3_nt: TGTGCCAGCAGTTACCCCCTAGCGGGGGGGCGGGAGACCCAGTACTTC
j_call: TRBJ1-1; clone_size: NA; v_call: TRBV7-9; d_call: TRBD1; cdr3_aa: CASMQGARGTEAFF; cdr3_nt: TGTGCCAGCATGCAGGGGGCGCGTGGCACTGAAGCTTTCTTT
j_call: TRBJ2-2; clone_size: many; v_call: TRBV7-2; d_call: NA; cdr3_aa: CASSPMTSNTGELFF; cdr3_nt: TGTGCCAGCAGCCCCATGACCTCGAACACCGGGGAGCTGTTTTTT
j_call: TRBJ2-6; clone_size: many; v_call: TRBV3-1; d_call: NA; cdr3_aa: CASSHWGISGANVLTF; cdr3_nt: TGTGCCAGCAGCCATTGGGGGATCTCTGGGGCCAACGTCCTGACTTTC
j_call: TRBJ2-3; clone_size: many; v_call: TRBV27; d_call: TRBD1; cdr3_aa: CASSSTMTGRGTDTQYF; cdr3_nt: TGTGCCAGCAGTTCGACCATGACAGGGCGAGGAACAGATACGCAGTATTTT
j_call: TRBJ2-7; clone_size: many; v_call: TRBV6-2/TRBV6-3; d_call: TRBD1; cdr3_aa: CASSDTGQSPYEQYF; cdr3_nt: TGTGCCAGCAGTGACACGGGACAGAGTCCCTACGAGCAGTACTTC
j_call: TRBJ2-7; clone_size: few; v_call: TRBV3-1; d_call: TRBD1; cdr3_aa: CASSLTGVSSYEQYF; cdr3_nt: TGTGCCAGCAGCCTAACAGGGGTTTCCTCCTACGAGCAGTACTTC
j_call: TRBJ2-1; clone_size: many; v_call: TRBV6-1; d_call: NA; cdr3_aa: CASRAGQQTYNEQFF; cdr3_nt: TGTGCCAGCAGAGCGGGACAACAAACCTACAATGAGCAGTTCTTC
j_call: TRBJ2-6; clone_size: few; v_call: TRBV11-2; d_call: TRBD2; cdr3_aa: CASSLRGVRFSGANVLTF; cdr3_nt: TGTGCCAGCAGCTTACGGGGGGTTAGGTTCTCTGGGGCCAACGTCCTGACTTTC